This T cell receptor beta chain comes out of a study of T cells after yellow fever vaccination. As for the study in general: The SMART-Seq v4 Ultra Low Input method served to prepare the low-cell-number fractions. Study observations and caveats: Contamination by abundant bulk-population clonotypes could be present in FACS-sorted repertoires. Reappearing after the booster were most of the clones from primary vaccination (around 95% CD4, 88% CD8).

There are a few counts of this clonotype. No antigen is known for it. A process of 5'RACE template switching, which added a universal primer site and UMIs, was used to make TCR cDNA. MiXCR, applied by TCRdb to the 5' RACE reads, yields one record per CDR3 protein. Of 500,000 to 650,000 distinct CDR3 sequences listed, 9% to 15% are singletons. CDR3 length equals 12 residues. Trimming cost V 6 bases and J 9 bases, with 14 bases left between them. Per germline, CDR1 MDHEN and CDR2 SYDVKM. Sequences were derived from PBMCs, sampled on the day of the yellow fever booster vaccination. This receptor was identified in a man aged 25-45 years who received the YFV17D yellow fever vaccine. The gene calls are TRBV28 and TRBJ2-5, with no clear D. The CDR3 spells CASSSGSTSQYF. The DNA for the CDR3 is TGTGCCAGCAGCTCCGGTTCGACCTCCCAGTACTTC.